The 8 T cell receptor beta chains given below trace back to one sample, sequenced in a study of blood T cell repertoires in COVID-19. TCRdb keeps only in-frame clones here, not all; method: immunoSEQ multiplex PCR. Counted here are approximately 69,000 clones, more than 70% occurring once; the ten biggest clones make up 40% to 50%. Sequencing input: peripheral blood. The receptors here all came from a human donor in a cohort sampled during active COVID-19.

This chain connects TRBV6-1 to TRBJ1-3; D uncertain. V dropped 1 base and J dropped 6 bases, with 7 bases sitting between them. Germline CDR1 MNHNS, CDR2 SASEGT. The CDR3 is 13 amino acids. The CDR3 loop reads CASSEVGVNTIYF. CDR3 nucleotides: TGTGCCAGCAGTGAAGTGGGAGTAAACACCATATATTTT.

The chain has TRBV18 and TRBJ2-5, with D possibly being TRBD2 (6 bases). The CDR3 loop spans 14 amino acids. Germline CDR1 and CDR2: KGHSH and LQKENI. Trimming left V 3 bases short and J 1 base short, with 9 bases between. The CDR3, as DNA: TGTGCCAGCTCACCTCGGGAGTCCCAAGAGACCCAGTACTTC. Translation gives CASSPRESQETQYF.

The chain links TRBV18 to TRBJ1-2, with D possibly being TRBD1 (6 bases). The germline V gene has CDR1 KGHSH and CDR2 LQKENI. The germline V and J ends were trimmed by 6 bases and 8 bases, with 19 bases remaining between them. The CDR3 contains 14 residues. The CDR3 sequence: CASSPARDTEGYTF. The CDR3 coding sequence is TGTGCCAGCTCTCCCGCCCGGGACACAGAAGGCTACACCTTC.

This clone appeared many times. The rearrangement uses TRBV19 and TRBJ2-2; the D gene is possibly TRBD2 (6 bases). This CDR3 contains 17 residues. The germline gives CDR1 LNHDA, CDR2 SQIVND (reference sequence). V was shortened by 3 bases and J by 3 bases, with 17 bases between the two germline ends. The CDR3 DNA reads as TGTGCCAGTAGTATGGGGGTAACGGGAGCCTACACCGGGGAGCTGTTTTTT. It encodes CASSMGVTGAYTGELFF.

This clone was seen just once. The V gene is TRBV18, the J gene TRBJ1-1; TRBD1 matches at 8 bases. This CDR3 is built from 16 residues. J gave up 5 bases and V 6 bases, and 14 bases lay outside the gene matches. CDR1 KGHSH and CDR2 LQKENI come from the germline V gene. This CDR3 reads CASSLQRGQAGTEAFF. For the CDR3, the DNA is TGTGCCAGCTCCCTCCAGCGGGGACAGGCGGGGACTGAAGCTTTCTTT.

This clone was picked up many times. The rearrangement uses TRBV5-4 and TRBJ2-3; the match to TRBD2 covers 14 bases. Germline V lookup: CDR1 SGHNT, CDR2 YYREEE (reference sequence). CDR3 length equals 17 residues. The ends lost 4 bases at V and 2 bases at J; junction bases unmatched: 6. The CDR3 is CASSHRLAGGPTDTQYF. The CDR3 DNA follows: TGTGCCAGCAGCCACCGACTAGCGGGGGGGCCCACAGATACGCAGTATTTT. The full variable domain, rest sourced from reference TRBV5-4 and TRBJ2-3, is ETGVTQSPTHLIKTRGQQVTLRCSSQSGHNTVSWYQQALGQGPQFIFQYYREEENGRGNFPPRFSGLQFPNYSSELNVNALELDDSALYLCASSHRLAGGPTDTQYFGPGTRLTVL.

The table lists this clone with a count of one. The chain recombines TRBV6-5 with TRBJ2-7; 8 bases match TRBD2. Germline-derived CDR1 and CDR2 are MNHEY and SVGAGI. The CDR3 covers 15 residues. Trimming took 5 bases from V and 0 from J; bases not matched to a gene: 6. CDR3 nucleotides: TGTGCCAGCAGTCGGACTAGCTCCAGCTCCTACGAGCAGTACTTC. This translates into CASSRTSSSSYEQYF.

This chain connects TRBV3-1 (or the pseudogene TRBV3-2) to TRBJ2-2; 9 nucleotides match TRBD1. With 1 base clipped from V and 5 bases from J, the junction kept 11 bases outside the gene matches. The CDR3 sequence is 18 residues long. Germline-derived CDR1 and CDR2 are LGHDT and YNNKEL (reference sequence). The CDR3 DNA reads TGTGCCAGCAGCCAAGCCCCTGGACAGGGGACGGAGACCGGGGAGCTGTTTTTT. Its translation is CASSQAPGQGTETGELFF.